This entry features one TCR beta chain sequence. Deletions cut 6 bases from V and 9 bases from J, with 12 bases between. The CDR3 extends over 12 amino acids. Per germline, CDR1 SGHDN and CDR2 FVKESK. This sample was taken from a study of blood T cell repertoires in COVID-19. For the study at large: T cells, B-cell-depleted T cells, or PBMCs supplied cDNA or gDNA.

Sequenced by immunoSEQ multiplex PCR; TCRdb stores in-frame clones only, minus some. Here the sample spans about 180,000 clones, approximately 90% being singletons. Sequencing used peripheral blood. The rearrangement joins TRBV14 to TRBJ2-1; D is perhaps TRBD2 (6 bases). The sequence came from a young woman with active or convalescent COVID-19. The CDR3 DNA is TGTGCCAGCAGTCGGGACTCCCGTGAGCAGTTCTTC. Translation: CASSRDSREQFF. Combining the CDR3 with reference TRBV14 and TRBJ2-1 gives the whole variable domain EAGVTQFPSHSVIEKGQTVTLRCDPISGHDNLYWYRRVMGKEIKFLLHFVKESKQDESGMPNNRFLAERTGGTYSTLKVQPAELEDSGVYFCASSRDSREQFFGPGTRLTVL.